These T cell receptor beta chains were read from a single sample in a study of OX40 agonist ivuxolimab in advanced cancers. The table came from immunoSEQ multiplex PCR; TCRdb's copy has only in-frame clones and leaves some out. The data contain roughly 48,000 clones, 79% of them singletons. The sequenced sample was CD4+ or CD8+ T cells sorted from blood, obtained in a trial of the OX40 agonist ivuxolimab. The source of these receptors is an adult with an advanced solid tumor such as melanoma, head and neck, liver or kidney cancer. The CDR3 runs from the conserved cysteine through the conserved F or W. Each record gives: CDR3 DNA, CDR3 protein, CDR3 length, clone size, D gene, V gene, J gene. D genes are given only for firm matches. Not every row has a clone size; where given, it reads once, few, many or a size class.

CDR3nt: TGTGCCAGCAGCAAATGGGGGACAGTTCTTGGGGAAGAGACCCAGTACTTC
CDR3aa: CASSKWGTVLGEETQYF
len: 17
abundance: -
d_gene: -
v_gene: TRBV21-1
j_gene: TRBJ2-5

CDR3nt: TGTGCCAGCAGCCACGGGATTAAAGGGGCTGGCAACGTCCTGACTTTC
CDR3aa: CASSHGIKGAGNVLTF
len: 16
abundance: few
d_gene: -
v_gene: TRBV7-3
j_gene: TRBJ2-6

CDR3nt: TGTGCCAGCTCACCCCGACAGACTTACGAGCAGTACTTC
CDR3aa: CASSPRQTYEQYF
len: 13
abundance: -
d_gene: -
v_gene: TRBV18
j_gene: TRBJ2-7

CDR3nt: TGTGCCAGCAGTGAAGGCGGGACCCAGTACTTC
CDR3aa: CASSEGGTQYF
len: 11
abundance: -
d_gene: -
v_gene: TRBV6-1
j_gene: TRBJ2-5

CDR3nt: TGTGCCAGCGTCGTTGGCAATCAGCCCCAGCATTTT
CDR3aa: CASVVGNQPQHF
len: 12
abundance: -
d_gene: -
v_gene: TRBV28
j_gene: TRBJ1-5

CDR3nt: TGTGCCAGCAGCCCCCATTTTAGGTTGCGGGATGCGGGGACCCAGTACTTC
CDR3aa: CASSPHFRLRDAGTQYF
len: 17
abundance: few
d_gene: -
v_gene: TRBV7-8
j_gene: TRBJ2-5

CDR3nt: TGTGCCAGTAGTAGAGCGGGAGGGTACAATGAGCAGTTCTTC
CDR3aa: CASSRAGGYNEQFF
len: 14
abundance: once
d_gene: TRBD2
v_gene: TRBV19
j_gene: TRBJ2-1

CDR3nt: TGTGCCAGCAGCAAAGTTGGTCTAGATGACAATGAGCAGTTCTTC
CDR3aa: CASSKVGLDDNEQFF
len: 15
abundance: -
d_gene: -
v_gene: TRBV21-1
j_gene: TRBJ2-1

CDR3nt: TGTGCCAGCAGTTGGGACTTCTCAGATACGCAGTATTTT
CDR3aa: CASSWDFSDTQYF
len: 13
abundance: few
d_gene: -
v_gene: TRBV25-1
j_gene: TRBJ2-3

CDR3nt: TGTGCCTGGAGTGGAACCCGTACTAGCGGGATTGCAGATACGCAGTATTTT
CDR3aa: CAWSGTRTSGIADTQYF
len: 17
abundance: -
d_gene: TRBD2
v_gene: TRBV30
j_gene: TRBJ2-3

CDR3nt: TGTGCCAGCAGTGTCCAGTCTTTGATGAACACTGAAGCTTTCTTT
CDR3aa: CASSVQSLMNTEAFF
len: 15
abundance: few
d_gene: -
v_gene: TRBV2
j_gene: TRBJ1-1

CDR3nt: TGTGCCAGCAGCGAGATCTACCAGTATTACGGTCGCACAGATACGCAGTATTTT
CDR3aa: CASSEIYQYYGRTDTQYF
len: 18
abundance: few
d_gene: -
v_gene: TRBV11-2
j_gene: TRBJ2-3

CDR3nt: TGCGCCAGCAGTGGATCCGCAGGGAAAGAGACCCAGTACTTC
CDR3aa: CASSGSAGKETQYF
len: 14
abundance: -
d_gene: -
v_gene: TRBV5-1
j_gene: TRBJ2-5

CDR3nt: TGTGCCAGCAGTCCGCTCAACCCAATGGAGGAGCAGTACTTC
CDR3aa: CASSPLNPMEEQYF
len: 14
abundance: -
d_gene: -
v_gene: TRBV27
j_gene: TRBJ2-7

CDR3nt: TGTGCCAGTAGTGCCAACTCTGGGGCCAACGTCCTGACTTTC
CDR3aa: CASSANSGANVLTF
len: 14
abundance: -
d_gene: -
v_gene: TRBV19
j_gene: TRBJ2-6

CDR3nt: TGTGCCAGCAGCGTAGGGGGTTTGAGAAACACCATATATTTT
CDR3aa: CASSVGGLRNTIYF
len: 14
abundance: -
d_gene: -
v_gene: TRBV9
j_gene: TRBJ1-3

CDR3nt: TGTGCCAGCAGCGCCGGGACTAGCGGGGGAAGTAACAATGAGCAGTTCTTC
CDR3aa: CASSAGTSGGSNNEQFF
len: 17
abundance: -
d_gene: TRBD2
v_gene: TRBV9
j_gene: TRBJ2-1

CDR3nt: TGCGCCAGCAGCCAAGACAGGACAGAATCTTCTACTAGCAATCAGCCCCAGCATTTT
CDR3aa: CASSQDRTESSTSNQPQHF
len: 19
abundance: -
d_gene: -
v_gene: TRBV4-1
j_gene: TRBJ1-5

CDR3nt: TGTGCCAGCAGCCAAGAAGGACATATCTATGGCTACACCTTC
CDR3aa: CASSQEGHIYGYTF
len: 14
abundance: -
d_gene: -
v_gene: TRBV4-2
j_gene: TRBJ1-2

CDR3nt: TGCGCCAGCAGCTTCGACAGACAGGCTGGCTACACCTTC
CDR3aa: CASSFDRQAGYTF
len: 13
abundance: -
d_gene: -
v_gene: TRBV5-1
j_gene: TRBJ1-2

CDR3nt: TGCGCCAGCAGCCAAGACCTCCCCGGGACAGACGCCAACTATGGCTACACCTTC
CDR3aa: CASSQDLPGTDANYGYTF
len: 18
abundance: -
d_gene: TRBD1
v_gene: TRBV4-3
j_gene: TRBJ1-2

CDR3nt: TGTGCCAGCGGGCTGATGCGGACCCAGTACTTC
CDR3aa: CASGLMRTQYF
len: 11
abundance: -
d_gene: -
v_gene: TRBV7-2
j_gene: TRBJ2-5

CDR3nt: TGTGCCAGCAGTTACTCCTACAGGGGCAATCAGCCCCAGCATTTT
CDR3aa: CASSYSYRGNQPQHF
len: 15
abundance: -
d_gene: -
v_gene: TRBV6-5
j_gene: TRBJ1-5

CDR3nt: TGTGCCAGCAGCTTAAACAGGGGAAGTAAAACAGATACGCAGTATTTT
CDR3aa: CASSLNRGSKTDTQYF
len: 16
abundance: -
d_gene: TRBD1
v_gene: TRBV13
j_gene: TRBJ2-3

CDR3nt: TGCGCCAGCAGCCAAGACCTTGGACAGGCAACTGGAAACACCATATATTTT
CDR3aa: CASSQDLGQATGNTIYF
len: 17
abundance: -
d_gene: TRBD1
v_gene: TRBV4-1
j_gene: TRBJ1-3

CDR3nt: TGTGCCAGCAGCTTAGGGATGAGCAATCAGCCCCAGCATTTT
CDR3aa: CASSLGMSNQPQHF
len: 14
abundance: -
d_gene: -
v_gene: TRBV7-2
j_gene: TRBJ1-5

CDR3nt: TGTGCCAGCAGCCCGACGGATAGCAATCAGCCCCAGCATTTT
CDR3aa: CASSPTDSNQPQHF
len: 14
abundance: -
d_gene: -
v_gene: TRBV7-2
j_gene: TRBJ1-5

CDR3nt: TGTGCCAGCAGCTTCCGACAGGGGGCGCGGGAGACCCAGTACTTC
CDR3aa: CASSFRQGARETQYF
len: 15
abundance: -
d_gene: TRBD1
v_gene: TRBV11-3
j_gene: TRBJ2-5

CDR3nt: TGTGCCAGCATGCGGACAGGGGGGTCCTACAATGAGCAGTTCTTC
CDR3aa: CASMRTGGSYNEQFF
len: 15
abundance: -
d_gene: TRBD1
v_gene: TRBV7-9
j_gene: TRBJ2-1